This entry lists 21 T cell receptor beta chains sequenced from one sample in a study of CD8 T cells in ankylosing spondylitis (dated by TCRdb to 2015 to 2018). Study-wide findings and limitations: Blood from ankylosing spondylitis patients appeared to be characterized by a TCR beta motif made up of about 8 highly homologous amino acid variants.

The antigens for these receptors are not known. The library was produced with 5' RACE. TCRdb records Illumina HiSeq 2500 as the sequencer. In-frame beta chains were kept once TCRdb had trimmed the public reads at Q25 with fastp and called clones with MiXCR. Each record represents a unique CDR3 protein, reported with the most common genes and DNA among its rows. The sample table shows 750,000 to 850,000 distinct CDR3 sequences, and 10% to 15% are seen once. The top ten hold more than 0.5% of the sample. The specimen sequenced was blood, either unsorted or a sorted T cell fraction (not recorded which). The receptors originated from a male donor with ankylosing spondylitis.

This clonotype was observed at least ten times. The chain is built from TRBV5-1 and TRBJ2-3; TRBD1 aligns across 8 bases. Germline assignment: CDR1 SGHRS and CDR2 YFSETQ. The CDR3 has 15 residues. V lost 6 bases, J lost 1 base, and 7 bases stayed unmatched. The CDR3 reads CASNPRGRGTDTQYF. In DNA form, the CDR3 reads TGCGCCAGCAACCCCAGGGGGCGAGGCACAGATACGCAGTATTTT. The whole variable domain, filled in from reference TRBV5-1 and TRBJ2-3, reads KAGVTQTPRYLIKTRGQQVTLSCSPISGHRSVSWYQQTPGQGLQFLFEYFSETQRNKGNFPGRFSGRQFSNSRSEMNVSTLELGDSALYLCASNPRGRGTDTQYFGPGTRLTVL.

The chain is built from TRBV6-1 and TRBJ2-1; 7 nucleotides agree with TRBD2. This CDR3 has 15 amino acids. Germline assignment: CDR1 MNHNS and CDR2 SASEGT. Trimming at V came to 6 bases and at J to 10 bases, leaving 15 bases not matched to a gene. CDR3 DNA: TGTGCCAGCAGCAAACTAGCGCGAGGACTGGGGGAGCAGTTCTTC. As protein: CASSKLARGLGEQFF.

The chain recombines TRBV4-2 with TRBJ2-3, with 9 nucleotides matching TRBD2. This CDR3 region has 16 residues. V lost 0 bases and J lost 5; bases outside the gene matches: 6. Looked up from germline, CDR1 is LGHNA and CDR2 is YNFKEQ. The CDR3 coding sequence is TGTGCCAGCAGCCAAGATATGCGGGAGGGCCAAGATACGCAGTATTTT. This gives the protein CASSQDMREGQDTQYF.

This clonotype was observed a handful of times. V gene TRBV4-1 combines with J gene TRBJ1-2; D might be TRBD1 (6 bases). Trimming pared 0 bases from V and 5 bases from J, leaving 22 bases between. The CDR3 has 18 amino acids. The germline V gene has CDR1 MGHRA and CDR2 YSYEKL. CDR3 bases: TGCGCCAGCAGCCAAGATCATTCTGGAGGACAGCGGGTTTATGGCTACACCTTC. Its protein product is CASSQDHSGGQRVYGYTF.

This clonotype was detected many times. V usage is TRBV20-1 and J usage is TRBJ2-1, with no clear D. Germline-derived CDR1 and CDR2 are DFQATT and SNEGSKA (reference sequence). The CDR3 totals 15 residues. V dropped 6 bases and J dropped 4 bases, with 19 bases sitting between them. The CDR3 reads CSAVLITGYYNEQFF. CDR3 sequence (DNA): TGCAGTGCCGTCCTGATCACTGGGTATTACAATGAGCAGTTCTTC.

This clonotype has just a few counts. This sequence joins TRBV7-9 and TRBJ2-5; 13 positions agree with TRBD2. CDR1 and CDR2 (germline): SEHNR, FQNEAQ (reference sequence). This CDR3 contains 17 residues. V gave up 6 bases and J gave up 4 bases; unmatched junction bases: 11. CDR3 sequence (DNA): TGTGCCAGCAGATACGGGACTAGCGGGGCGTCCGCAGAGACCCAGTACTTC. Translating gives CASRYGTSGASAETQYF.

This clonotype showed up many times. The V gene is TRBV20-1, the J gene TRBJ2-2, with 8 nucleotides matching TRBD2. V lost 1 base and J lost 4; bases outside the gene matches: 8. The CDR3 is 16 amino acids. Germline values: CDR1 DFQATT, CDR2 SNEGSKA (reference sequence). CDR3 region: CSARGGLAGFTGELFF. CDR3 bases: TGCAGTGCTAGAGGGGGGCTAGCGGGTTTCACCGGGGAGCTGTTTTTT.

This clonotype was counted only a few times. The rearrangement links TRBV5-6 to TRBJ1-1, with D maybe TRBD1 (5 bases). This CDR3 has 15 amino acids. Trimming took off 0 bases at V and 0 bases at J, with 9 bases between the two ends. Germline CDR1 reads SGHDT; CDR2 reads YYEEEE. The CDR3 reads CASSLEPGMNTEAFF. The CDR3 bases are TGTGCCAGCAGCTTGGAGCCAGGGATGAACACTGAAGCTTTCTTT.

The rearrangement uses TRBV10-3 and TRBJ2-3; 8 positions match TRBD1. Germline CDR1 is ENHRY and CDR2 is SYGVKD. Germline trimming cut 6 bases from V and 1 base from J; bases unmatched to any gene: 18. The CDR3 is 19 amino acids. CDR3 nucleotides: TGTGCCATCAGCAAGCTTGGACAGGGATCGACCGGCGGCACAGATACGCAGTATTTT. It is translated as CAISKLGQGSTGGTDTQYF.

In its sample, this clonotype was seen many times. The V call is TRBV5-1, the J call TRBJ1-2; D is unclear. V was clipped by 3 bases and J by 8 bases, with 14 bases between them. This CDR3 spans 13 amino acids. Per germline, CDR1 SGHRS and CDR2 YFSETQ. The CDR3 bases are TGCGCCAGCAGCTCCCAGTTGGCATCCGGCTACACCTTC. Translated: CASSSQLASGYTF.

This clonotype has a count of ten or more. The chain joins TRBV29-1 to TRBJ2-7; maybe TRBD1 (5 bases). The CDR3 contains 13 residues. Germline CDR1 and CDR2: SQVTM and ANQGSEA. Here the CDR3 reads CSFSRQSLYEQYF. Written as DNA, the CDR3 is TGCAGTTTTTCTCGACAGAGCCTCTACGAGCAGTACTTC.

This clonotype was detected only a few times. The V call is TRBV29-1, the J call TRBJ2-7; tentative D call: TRBD1 (6 bases). The CDR3 runs to 12 residues. Trimming left V 5 bases short and J 4 bases short, with 12 bases between. CDR1 is SQVTM and CDR2 is ANQGSEA in the germline V gene. CDR3 sequence (DNA): TGCAGCGTTAGGGGGAGAGAATACGAGCAGTACTTC. Translation: CSVRGREYEQYF.

This clonotype was counted only a few times. The chain recombines TRBV18 with TRBJ2-2, with a possible D match to TRBD2 (5 bases). CDR1 is KGHSH and CDR2 is LQKENI in the germline V gene. The ends were cut back, 3 bases at V and 3 bases at J, with 11 bases in the middle. There are 15 residues in the CDR3. The CDR3 loop reads CASSPQWGDTGELFF. The CDR3 nucleotides are TGTGCCAGCTCACCTCAATGGGGAGACACCGGGGAGCTGTTTTTT.

This chain connects TRBV20-1 to TRBJ2-7, with TRBD1 matching over 7 bases. V was pared by 3 bases and J by 6 bases, with 11 bases of the junction left unmatched. This CDR3 spans 14 amino acids. Germline CDR1 is DFQATT and CDR2 is SNEGSKA (reference sequence). The chain's CDR3 is CSASSGTVSSEQYF. The CDR3 region has the DNA TGCAGTGCTAGCTCCGGGACAGTTAGCTCCGAGCAGTACTTC.

This clonotype was picked up many times. The chain has TRBV9 and TRBJ2-7; D uncertain. The V and J ends lost 0 bases and 0 bases respectively, with 7 bases between them. CDR1 and CDR2 from the germline V gene are SGDLS and YYNGEE. This CDR3 comprises 14 residues. The CDR3: CASSVGPSSYEQYF. The CDR3 DNA is TGTGCCAGCAGCGTAGGGCCGAGCTCCTACGAGCAGTACTTC.

The chain employs TRBV15 and TRBJ1-1, with 8 bases matching TRBD1. The CDR3 contains 18 residues. V was pared by 1 base and J by 5 bases, with 15 bases of the junction left unmatched. Germline V gene sequence: CDR1 LNHNV, CDR2 YYDKDF (reference sequence). The chain's CDR3 is CATSRGLRAGGKVTEAFF. The CDR3 DNA reads TGTGCCACCAGCAGAGGCCTACGAGCAGGGGGCAAGGTTACTGAAGCTTTCTTT.

A few counts support this clonotype. The chain links TRBV10-3 to TRBJ1-3; D unresolved. The CDR3 spans 15 residues. Trimming pared 2 bases from V and 1 base from J, leaving 9 bases between. The germline V gene has CDR1 ENHRY and CDR2 SYGVKD. The CDR3 DNA reads as TGTGCCATCAGTGAGCAAAGGGATTCTGGAAACACCATATATTTT. Its translation: CAISEQRDSGNTIYF.

This chain connects TRBV28 to TRBJ2-7; D is unresolved. The V gene's germline CDR1 is MDHEN and CDR2 SYDVKM. The CDR3 is 12 amino acids. V dropped 4 bases and J dropped 9 bases, with 13 bases sitting between them. Here the CDR3 DNA reads TGTGCCAGCAGTTCCCCCCCCTTCGGGCAGTACTTC. It encodes CASSSPPFGQYF.

This rearrangement joins TRBV7-3 to TRBJ2-5; 12 positions agree with TRBD2. The germline V gene has CDR1 SGHTA and CDR2 FQGTGA. V was pared by 11 bases and J by 2 bases, with 9 bases of the junction left unmatched. The CDR3 is 15 residues long. Here the CDR3 DNA reads TGTGCCTCCGGGCTAGCGGGGGGGAAACAAGAGACCCAGTACTTC. This encodes CASGLAGGKQETQYF.

This chain connects TRBV4-2 to TRBJ2-1, with TRBD2 identical over 8 bases. The germline V gene has CDR1 LGHNA and CDR2 YNFKEQ. This CDR3 region has 17 residues. J lost 5 bases, V lost 4 bases, and 13 bases had no gene match. CDR3 DNA sequence: TGTGCCAGCAGCCGGATTCCACGGGGGGGCCCCGACAATGAGCAGTTCTTC. It encodes CASSRIPRGGPDNEQFF.

The table lists this clonotype with a few counts. The chain recombines TRBV6-1 with TRBJ2-7; no definite D call. With 6 bases removed from V and 2 bases from J, the gap between germline ends came to 14 bases. The CDR3 contains 14 residues. Per germline, CDR1 MNHNS and CDR2 SASEGT. DNA of the CDR3: TGTGCCAGCAGCATCCCGGGTGTAACCTACGAGCAGTACTTC. Its translation: CASSIPGVTYEQYF.